This is a list of T cell receptor beta chains from one sample in a study of T cells in Graves' hyperthyroidism and ophthalmopathy. TCRdb itself ran the multiplex PCR reads through MiXCR, one entry per CDR3 protein. The sample holds approximately 700,000 distinct CDR3 sequences; 45% are singletons and the top ten take less than 8.5%. Sequenced input: peripheral blood or thyroid tissue (not recorded which). All receptors derive from an adult man with Graves' disease, either hyperthyroidism or ophthalmopathy (not recorded which). Both conserved end residues are part of each CDR3. Fields, in order: D gene, V gene, clone size, J gene, CDR3 protein, CDR3 DNA. A D gene is named only where the DNA matches it firmly. A row's size may be missing; if present it is once, few, many or a size class.

D gene: .; V gene: TRBV6-4; clone size: many; J gene: TRBJ2-2; CDR3 protein: CASSDGDTGELFF; CDR3 DNA: TGTGCCAGCAGTGACGGAGACACCGGGGAGCTGTTTTTT
D gene: TRBD1; V gene: TRBV7-8; clone size: .; J gene: TRBJ1-1; CDR3 protein: CASTGTGGFF; CDR3 DNA: TGTGCCAGCACCGGGACAGGGGGTTTCTTT
D gene: TRBD1; V gene: TRBV2; clone size: .; J gene: TRBJ1-1; CDR3 protein: CASIRRGTGGEDTEAFF; CDR3 DNA: TGTGCCAGTATCCGGAGGGGGACAGGGGGCGAAGACACTGAAGCTTTCTTT
D gene: .; V gene: TRBV7-6; clone size: .; J gene: TRBJ1-6; CDR3 protein: CASSSTSGNSPLHF; CDR3 DNA: TGTGCCAGCAGCTCAACTAGCGGTAATTCACCCCTCCACTTT
D gene: .; V gene: TRBV7-2; clone size: many; J gene: TRBJ1-1; CDR3 protein: CASSLVGGDTEAFF; CDR3 DNA: TGTGCCAGCAGCTTAGTGGGCGGCGACACTGAAGCTTTCTTT
D gene: TRBD2; V gene: TRBV5-1; clone size: .; J gene: TRBJ2-7; CDR3 protein: CASSEAGEDDEQYF; CDR3 DNA: TGCGCCAGCAGCGAGGCGGGGGAGGACGACGAGCAGTACTTC
D gene: TRBD1; V gene: TRBV20-1; clone size: .; J gene: TRBJ2-5; CDR3 protein: CSATPVQGARMETQYF; CDR3 DNA: TGCAGTGCCACCCCGGTCCAGGGGGCGCGGATGGAGACCCAGTACTTC
D gene: TRBD2; V gene: TRBV24-1; clone size: many; J gene: TRBJ2-5; CDR3 protein: CATSEAGTSYSETQYF; CDR3 DNA: TGTGCCACCAGTGAGGCCGGGACTAGCTATTCGGAGACCCAGTACTTC
D gene: .; V gene: TRBV10-3; clone size: .; J gene: TRBJ2-3; CDR3 protein: CAISARGATDTQYF; CDR3 DNA: TGTGCCATCAGTGCCAGGGGCGCTACAGATACGCAGTATTTT
D gene: TRBD1; V gene: TRBV20-1; clone size: .; J gene: TRBJ1-6; CDR3 protein: CSARADRGSSPLHF; CDR3 DNA: TGCAGTGCTAGAGCTGACAGGGGTAGTTCACCCCTCCACTTT
D gene: .; V gene: TRBV6-1; clone size: many; J gene: TRBJ1-6; CDR3 protein: CASANPQNSPLHF; CDR3 DNA: TGTGCCAGCGCAAATCCACAGAATTCACCCCTCCACTTT
D gene: TRBD1; V gene: TRBV6-6; clone size: few; J gene: TRBJ2-7; CDR3 protein: CASLEDRVNHEQYF; CDR3 DNA: TGTGCCAGCCTTGAGGACAGGGTGAATCACGAGCAGTACTTC
D gene: TRBD1; V gene: TRBV6-1; clone size: few; J gene: TRBJ2-7; CDR3 protein: CASNKNRGTGPYEQYF; CDR3 DNA: TGTGCCAGCAACAAAAACCGTGGGACAGGGCCCTACGAGCAGTACTTC
D gene: TRBD1; V gene: TRBV2; clone size: .; J gene: TRBJ1-1; CDR3 protein: CASSVWPDRANTEAFF; CDR3 DNA: TGTGCCAGCAGTGTTTGGCCCGACAGGGCTAACACTGAAGCTTTCTTT
D gene: .; V gene: TRBV6-6; clone size: few; J gene: TRBJ2-5; CDR3 protein: CASSQQATAAQYF; CDR3 DNA: TGTGCCAGCAGCCAACAGGCGACCGCGGCCCAGTACTTC
D gene: .; V gene: TRBV2; clone size: many; J gene: TRBJ2-7; CDR3 protein: CASSDPAVAEQYF; CDR3 DNA: TGTGCCAGCAGTGACCCCGCAGTGGCCGAGCAGTACTTC
D gene: .; V gene: TRBV7-2; clone size: once; J gene: TRBJ2-7; CDR3 protein: CASSLAAVGGHEQYF; CDR3 DNA: TGTGCCAGCAGCTTAGCGGCTGTGGGGGGGCACGAGCAGTACTTC
D gene: .; V gene: TRBV20-1; clone size: .; J gene: TRBJ2-5; CDR3 protein: CSATPRGGETQYF; CDR3 DNA: TGCAGTGCTACCCCGAGAGGGGGGGAGACCCAGTACTTC
D gene: .; V gene: TRBV10-3; clone size: .; J gene: TRBJ1-6; CDR3 protein: CAISQQGESPLHF; CDR3 DNA: TGTGCCATCAGTCAACAGGGTGAATCACCCCTCCACTTT
D gene: .; V gene: TRBV10-3; clone size: .; J gene: TRBJ2-7; CDR3 protein: CATSDFPELSEAGISYEQYF; CDR3 DNA: TGTGCCACCAGTGATTTCCCCGAGCTTAGCGAAGCTGGTATTTCCTACGAGCAGTACTTC
D gene: .; V gene: TRBV11-2; clone size: few; J gene: TRBJ1-2; CDR3 protein: CASSLDPAGYGYTF; CDR3 DNA: TGTGCCAGCAGCTTAGATCCAGCAGGGTATGGCTACACCTTC
D gene: TRBD1; V gene: TRBV29-1; clone size: many; J gene: TRBJ2-7; CDR3 protein: CSVEETPGQYPYEQYF; CDR3 DNA: TGCAGCGTTGAAGAGACGCCGGGACAGTATCCCTACGAGCAGTACTTC
D gene: .; V gene: TRBV20-1; clone size: few; J gene: TRBJ1-4; CDR3 protein: CSARAGAQGRNEKLFF; CDR3 DNA: TGCAGTGCTAGAGCGGGCGCACAGGGACGTAATGAAAAACTGTTTTTT
D gene: .; V gene: TRBV5-1; clone size: .; J gene: TRBJ2-2; CDR3 protein: CASRRDGTGELFF; CDR3 DNA: TGCGCCAGCAGACGCGACGGTACAGGGGAGCTGTTTTTT
D gene: .; V gene: TRBV7-6; clone size: .; J gene: TRBJ2-2; CDR3 protein: CASSYVQERTGELFF; CDR3 DNA: TGTGCCAGCAGTTACGTACAGGAGAGAACCGGGGAGCTGTTTTTT
D gene: TRBD2; V gene: TRBV29-1; clone size: many; J gene: TRBJ2-5; CDR3 protein: CSVGLAGGQETQYF; CDR3 DNA: TGCAGCGTGGGACTAGCGGGAGGGCAAGAGACCCAGTACTTC
D gene: TRBD2; V gene: TRBV2; clone size: .; J gene: TRBJ2-5; CDR3 protein: CASSARLAGRWIGTQYF; CDR3 DNA: TGTGCCAGCAGTGCGAGACTAGCGGGACGGTGGATAGGGACCCAGTACTTC
D gene: TRBD1; V gene: TRBV20-1; clone size: once; J gene: TRBJ1-6; CDR3 protein: CSARDAGQSSTPLHF; CDR3 DNA: TGCAGTGCTAGAGATGCGGGACAGTCCTCGACACCCCTCCACTTT
D gene: .; V gene: TRBV7-9; clone size: .; J gene: TRBJ1-2; CDR3 protein: CASSFRPKGRYYGYTF; CDR3 DNA: TGTGCCAGCAGCTTCCGCCCGAAAGGACGTTACTATGGCTACACCTTC
D gene: TRBD1; V gene: TRBV12-3/TRBV12-4; clone size: few; J gene: TRBJ2-7; CDR3 protein: CASSPGTGGGTYEQYF; CDR3 DNA: TGTGCCAGCAGTCCAGGGACAGGGGGCGGCACCTACGAGCAGTACTTC
D gene: TRBD1; V gene: TRBV29-1; clone size: .; J gene: TRBJ1-4; CDR3 protein: CSVEGGTVGGEKLFF; CDR3 DNA: TGCAGCGTTGAAGGCGGGACAGTCGGGGGAGAAAAACTGTTTTTT
D gene: .; V gene: TRBV2; clone size: many; J gene: TRBJ2-7; CDR3 protein: CASSEAPQASEQYF; CDR3 DNA: TGTGCCAGCAGTGAAGCGCCCCAGGCTAGCGAGCAGTACTTC
D gene: TRBD2; V gene: TRBV5-6; clone size: few; J gene: TRBJ2-7; CDR3 protein: CASSLPGTNSYEQYF; CDR3 DNA: TGTGCCAGCAGCTTACCCGGGACTAACTCCTACGAGCAGTACTTC
D gene: .; V gene: TRBV29-1; clone size: .; J gene: TRBJ1-2; CDR3 protein: CSVSIMTDTNYGYTF; CDR3 DNA: TGCAGCGTTTCGATTATGACAGACACTAACTATGGCTACACCTTC
D gene: TRBD2; V gene: TRBV12-3/TRBV12-4; clone size: many; J gene: TRBJ2-7; CDR3 protein: CASSLASGRYEQYF; CDR3 DNA: TGTGCCAGCAGTTTAGCTAGCGGGAGGTACGAGCAGTACTTC
D gene: .; V gene: TRBV25-1; clone size: many; J gene: TRBJ1-1; CDR3 protein: CASSPPSGRNTEAFF; CDR3 DNA: TGTGCCAGCAGTCCCCCCTCAGGGCGTAACACTGAAGCTTTCTTT
D gene: TRBD1; V gene: TRBV15; clone size: .; J gene: TRBJ1-5; CDR3 protein: CATSREAVGSTGLQPQHF; CDR3 DNA: TGTGCCACCAGCAGAGAAGCTGTAGGTTCGACAGGGCTCCAGCCCCAGCATTTT
D gene: .; V gene: TRBV13; clone size: few; J gene: TRBJ1-6; CDR3 protein: CASSLDGTSYNSPLHF; CDR3 DNA: TGTGCCAGCAGCTTAGATGGCACTAGCTATAATTCACCCCTCCACTTT
D gene: .; V gene: TRBV9; clone size: .; J gene: TRBJ2-7; CDR3 protein: CASSVADFSAYEQYF; CDR3 DNA: TGTGCCAGCAGCGTAGCGGACTTTTCCGCCTACGAGCAGTACTTC
D gene: .; V gene: TRBV7-2; clone size: few; J gene: TRBJ2-7; CDR3 protein: CASRDGRGLGFYEQYF; CDR3 DNA: TGTGCCAGCAGAGACGGTCGGGGCCTTGGTTTCTACGAGCAGTACTTC
D gene: .; V gene: TRBV12-3/TRBV12-4; clone size: many; J gene: TRBJ1-6; CDR3 protein: CASSWGANSPLHF; CDR3 DNA: TGTGCCAGCAGTTGGGGTGCGAATTCACCCCTCCACTTT
D gene: TRBD2; V gene: TRBV20-1; clone size: .; J gene: TRBJ2-5; CDR3 protein: CSARRKREWRETQYF; CDR3 DNA: TGCAGTGCTAGACGGAAGCGGGAGTGGCGAGAGACCCAGTACTTC
D gene: .; V gene: TRBV7-9; clone size: .; J gene: TRBJ1-2; CDR3 protein: CASSLTTGSLYGYTF; CDR3 DNA: TGTGCCAGCAGCTTAACTACAGGGTCTCTCTATGGCTACACCTTC
D gene: .; V gene: TRBV2; clone size: few; J gene: TRBJ1-3; CDR3 protein: CASSYSGPASSGNTIYF; CDR3 DNA: TGTGCCAGCAGTTACTCGGGACCGGCAAGCTCTGGAAACACCATATATTTT
D gene: TRBD1; V gene: TRBV6-1; clone size: few; J gene: TRBJ1-2; CDR3 protein: CASKDRGRSYGYTF; CDR3 DNA: TGTGCCAGCAAAGACAGGGGCCGCAGCTATGGCTACACCTTC